What follows are 5 T cell receptor beta chains derived from one specimen sequenced in a study of T-cell memory formation after mild COVID-19. TCRdb used MiXCR to reprocess the 5' RACE reads, holding one entry per CDR3 protein. The sample includes roughly 80,000 distinct CDR3 sequences, more than 20% of them seen just once. Sequenced sample: PBMCs or a T cell subset sorted from them (not recorded which). These receptors came from a young man who had mild COVID-19 (a few samples of this study predate the infection). Cell type and time point are not known.

This chain connects TRBV12-3 or TRBV12-4 to TRBJ1-1; D is undetermined. This CDR3 spans 11 amino acids. V lost 1 base and J lost 11, with 8 bases in between. This chain's CDR3 is CASSLVGSAFF. The DNA for the CDR3 is TGTGCCAGCAGTTTAGTTGGTTCGGCTTTCTTT.

The CDR3 loop reads CASSLEAGTSYEQYF. The CDR3 DNA sequence: TGCGCCAGCAGCTTGGAGGCAGGGACCTCCTACGAGCAGTACTTC. The V gene is TRBV5-1, the J gene TRBJ2-7; either TRBD1 or TRBD2 may fit D (5 bases each). The germline V and J ends were trimmed by 0 bases and 0 bases, with 10 bases remaining between them. The CDR3 has 15 amino acids. Germline V gene data show CDR1 as SGHRS and CDR2 as YFSETQ.

This clonotype was observed once. The chain has TRBV6-4 and TRBJ1-4, with TRBD1 as a possible D gene (5 bases). V lost 6 bases and J lost 7, with 24 bases in between. The CDR3 extends over 17 amino acids. Germline V CDR1 and CDR2: MRHNA, SNTAGT. The CDR3 region is CASRTGNHRGAFEKLFF. CDR3 nucleotide sequence: TGTGCCAGCAGGACGGGGAATCACCGGGGCGCTTTTGAAAAACTGTTTTTT.

This clonotype was observed a handful of times. The rearrangement links TRBV7-9 to TRBJ1-1; D unresolved. Germline CDR1 and CDR2: SEHNR and FQNEAQ (reference sequence). This CDR3 region has 10 residues. Trimming shortened V by 6 bases and J by 6 bases, and 5 bases separated the two germline ends. The CDR3 region has the DNA TGTGCCAGCAGTTACTCTGAAGCTTTCTTT. Protein: CASSYSEAFF.

The chain links TRBV27 to TRBJ2-7; D might be TRBD2 (6 bases). This CDR3 comprises 13 residues. Germline CDR1 reads MNHEY; CDR2 reads SMNVEV (reference sequence). Deletions cut 6 bases from V and 1 base from J, with 10 bases between. The CDR3 sequence is CASRGGRSYEQYV. In nucleotides, the CDR3 is TGTGCCAGCAGGGGGGGACGGTCCTACGAGCAGTACGTC.